These 8 T cell receptor beta chains share one sample of origin, sequenced in a study of T-cell memory formation after mild COVID-19. TCRdb passed the 5' RACE reads through MiXCR, listing each CDR3 protein once. The sample consists of roughly 320,000 distinct CDR3 sequences, 28% of them appearing once. Sequencing input: PBMCs or a T cell subset sorted from them (not recorded which). The receptor source for this set is an adult woman who had mild COVID-19 (a few samples of this study predate the infection). Cell type and time point are not known.

The chain couples TRBV11-2 to TRBJ2-4, with 8 positions matching TRBD1. The length of the CDR3 is 15 residues. V shed 8 bases and J 0 bases; nucleotides not matched to a gene: 6. In germline, CDR1 is SGHAT, CDR2 FQNNGV. The CDR3 sequence is CASAYRGLAKNIQYF. The CDR3 DNA reads as TGTGCCAGCGCGTACAGGGGGTTAGCCAAAAACATTCAGTACTTC.

This clonotype was counted only a few times. V usage is TRBV7-9 and J usage is TRBJ2-7; perhaps TRBD1 as D (5 bases). CDR1 SEHNR and CDR2 FQNEAQ come from the germline V gene (reference sequence). V dropped 3 bases and J dropped 4 bases, with 13 bases sitting between them. The CDR3 is made up of 14 amino acids. The CDR3 here is CASSLTATLYEQYF. The CDR3 DNA reads as TGTGCCAGCAGCTTGACAGCGACCCTTTACGAGCAGTACTTC.

Only a few counts were recorded for this clonotype. V gene TRBV9 combines with J gene TRBJ1-1; D is ambiguous. The CDR3 sequence is 15 residues long. V lost 0 bases, J lost 1 base, and 10 bases lay in between. Germline CDR1 SGDLS, CDR2 YYNGEE. In DNA, the CDR3 is TGTGCCAGCAGCGTAGGAGAGAGATGGAACACTGAAGCTTTCTTT. Translated: CASSVGERWNTEAFF.

J is TRBJ2-7 and V is TRBV24-1; 10 bases align to TRBD1. The J segment lost 5 bases and the V segment lost 8 bases, leaving 29 bases of the junction unmatched. CDR1 KGHDR and CDR2 SFDVKD come from the germline V gene. This CDR3 spans 21 amino acids. The CDR3 here is CATTGDRGPLSFGPWRNEQYF. Here the CDR3 DNA reads TGTGCCACCACGGGGGACAGGGGCCCTCTAAGCTTCGGCCCCTGGAGGAACGAGCAGTACTTC.

The chain recombines TRBV9 with TRBJ1-1; D gene ambiguous. CDR1 is SGDLS, CDR2 YYNGEE, per germline. The CDR3 covers 13 residues. Trimming removed 3 bases at V and 7 bases at J, with 13 bases between. The CDR3 loop is CASSEGIGVEAFF. In DNA, the CDR3 is TGTGCCAGCAGCGAGGGAATCGGGGTTGAAGCTTTCTTT.

This clonotype showed up just a few times. This chain connects TRBV6-1 to TRBJ2-1, with D tentatively TRBD1 or TRBD2 (7 bases each). This CDR3 comprises 12 residues. Trimming shortened V by 7 bases and J by 6 bases, and 10 bases separated the two germline ends. Germline lookup yields CDR1 MNHNS and CDR2 SASEGT. The CDR3 coding sequence is TGTGCCAGCACCAGGGGGGGCAATGAGCAGTTCTTC. This sequence encodes CASTRGGNEQFF.

This chain links TRBV6-5 with TRBJ2-7; 8 nucleotides line up with TRBD1. CDR1 MNHEY and CDR2 SVGAGI come from the germline V gene. CDR3 size: 14 residues. V lost 6 bases to trimming and J lost 6 bases; unmatched junction nucleotides: 10. The CDR3 loop is CASRPPTGAGEQYF. Here the CDR3 DNA reads TGTGCCAGCAGACCCCCGACAGGGGCCGGCGAGCAGTACTTC.

This clonotype has just a few counts. The junction differs from germline at one of its ends, possibly a read error. The chain carries TRBV12-3 or TRBV12-4 and TRBJ2-7, with D unclear. There are 14 residues in the CDR3. In DNA form, the CDR3 reads TGTGCCATCAGTTTCGGCTTCGGCTCCTACGAGCAGTACTTC. As protein: CAISFGFGSYEQYF.